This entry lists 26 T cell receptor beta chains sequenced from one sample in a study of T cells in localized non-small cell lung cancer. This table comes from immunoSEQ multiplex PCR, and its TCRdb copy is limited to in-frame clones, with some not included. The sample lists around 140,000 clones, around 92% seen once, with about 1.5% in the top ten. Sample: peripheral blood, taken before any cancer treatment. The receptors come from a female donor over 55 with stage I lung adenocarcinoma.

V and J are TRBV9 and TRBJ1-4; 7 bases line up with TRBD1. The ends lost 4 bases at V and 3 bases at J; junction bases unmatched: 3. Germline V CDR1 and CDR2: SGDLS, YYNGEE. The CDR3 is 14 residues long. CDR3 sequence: CASSTQGANEKLFF. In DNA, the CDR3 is TGTGCCAGCAGCACCCAGGGGGCTAATGAAAAACTGTTTTTT.

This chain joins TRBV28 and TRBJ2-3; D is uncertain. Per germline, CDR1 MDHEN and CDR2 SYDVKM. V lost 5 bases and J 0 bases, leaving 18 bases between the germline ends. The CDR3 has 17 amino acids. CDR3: CASSPWNLTHSTDTQYF. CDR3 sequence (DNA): TGTGCCAGCAGTCCATGGAATCTCACGCATAGCACAGATACGCAGTATTTT.

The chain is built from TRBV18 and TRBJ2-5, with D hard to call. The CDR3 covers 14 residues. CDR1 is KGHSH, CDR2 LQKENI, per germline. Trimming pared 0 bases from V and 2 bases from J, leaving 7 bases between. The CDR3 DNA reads TGTGCCAGCTCACCACCGGGATCTCAAGAGACCCAGTACTTC. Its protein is CASSPPGSQETQYF.

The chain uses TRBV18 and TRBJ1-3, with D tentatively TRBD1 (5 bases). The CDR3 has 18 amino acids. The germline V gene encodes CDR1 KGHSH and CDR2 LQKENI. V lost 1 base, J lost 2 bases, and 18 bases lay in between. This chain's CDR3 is CASSPQTTVGQAGNTIYF. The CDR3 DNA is TGTGCCAGCTCACCACAGACCACAGTGGGGCAGGCTGGAAACACCATATATTTT.

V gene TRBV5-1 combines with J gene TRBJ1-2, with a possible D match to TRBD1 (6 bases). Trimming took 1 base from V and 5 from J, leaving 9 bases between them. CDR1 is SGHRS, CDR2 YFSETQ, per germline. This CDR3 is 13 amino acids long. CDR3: CASSLTGQYGYTF. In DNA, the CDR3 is TGCGCCAGCAGCTTGACAGGGCAATATGGCTACACCTTC.

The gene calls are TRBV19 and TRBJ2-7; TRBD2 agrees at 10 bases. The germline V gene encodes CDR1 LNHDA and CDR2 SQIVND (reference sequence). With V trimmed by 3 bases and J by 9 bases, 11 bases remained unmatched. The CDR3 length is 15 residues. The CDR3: CASSILAGGSLGQYF. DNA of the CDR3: TGTGCCAGTAGTATCTTAGCGGGAGGAAGCCTCGGGCAGTACTTC.

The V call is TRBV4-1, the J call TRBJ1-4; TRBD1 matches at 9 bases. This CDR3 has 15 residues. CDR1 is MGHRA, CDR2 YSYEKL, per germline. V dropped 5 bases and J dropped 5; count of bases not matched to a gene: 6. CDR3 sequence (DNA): TGCGCCAGCAGCTTGGGGGACAGGGCAAATGAAAAACTGTTTTTT. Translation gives CASSLGDRANEKLFF.

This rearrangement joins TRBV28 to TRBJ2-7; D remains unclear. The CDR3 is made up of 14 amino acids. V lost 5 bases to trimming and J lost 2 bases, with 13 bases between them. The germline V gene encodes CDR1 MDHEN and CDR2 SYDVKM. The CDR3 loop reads CASSPKDFPYEQYF. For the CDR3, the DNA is TGTGCCAGCAGTCCAAAGGATTTTCCCTACGAGCAGTACTTC.

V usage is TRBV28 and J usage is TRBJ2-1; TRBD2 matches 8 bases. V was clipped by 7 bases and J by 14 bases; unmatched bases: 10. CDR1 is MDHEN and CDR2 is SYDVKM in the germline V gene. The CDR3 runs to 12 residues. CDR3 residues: CASTGERGKKFF. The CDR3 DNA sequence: TGTGCCAGCACCGGGGAGCGGGGGAAAAAGTTCTTC.

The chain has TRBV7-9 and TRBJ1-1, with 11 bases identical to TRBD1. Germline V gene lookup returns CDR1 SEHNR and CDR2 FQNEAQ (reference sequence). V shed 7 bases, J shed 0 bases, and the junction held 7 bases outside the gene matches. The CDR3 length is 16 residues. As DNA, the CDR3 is TGTGCCAGCACGGGGACAGGGGGGTTCATGAACACTGAAGCTTTCTTT. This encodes CASTGTGGFMNTEAFF. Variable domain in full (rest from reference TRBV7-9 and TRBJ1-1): DTGVSQNPRHKITKRGQNVTFRCDPISEHNRLYWYRQTLGQGPEFLTYFQNEAQLEKSRLLSDRFSAERPKGSFSTLEIQRTEQGDSAMYLCASTGTGGFMNTEAFFGQGTRLTVV.

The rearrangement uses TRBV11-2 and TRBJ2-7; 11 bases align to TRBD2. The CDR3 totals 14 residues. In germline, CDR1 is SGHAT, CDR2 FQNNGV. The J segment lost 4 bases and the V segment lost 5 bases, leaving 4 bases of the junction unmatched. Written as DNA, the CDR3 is TGTGCCAGCAGCAATAGCGGGAGGGTGTACGAGCAGTACTTC. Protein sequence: CASSNSGRVYEQYF.

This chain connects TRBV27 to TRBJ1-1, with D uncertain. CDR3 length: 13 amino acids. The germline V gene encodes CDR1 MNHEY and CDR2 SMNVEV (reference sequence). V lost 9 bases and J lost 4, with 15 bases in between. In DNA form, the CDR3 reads TGTGCCAGTACGGCGGTAGGGCGCACTGAAGCTTTCTTT. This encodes CASTAVGRTEAFF.

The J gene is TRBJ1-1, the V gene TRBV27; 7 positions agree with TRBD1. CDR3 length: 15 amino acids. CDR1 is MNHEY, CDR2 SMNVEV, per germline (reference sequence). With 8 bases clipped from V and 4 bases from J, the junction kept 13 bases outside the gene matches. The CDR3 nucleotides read TGTGCCAGCCGATTAGCAGGGGGAAGGAGCACTGAAGCTTTCTTT. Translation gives CASRLAGGRSTEAFF.

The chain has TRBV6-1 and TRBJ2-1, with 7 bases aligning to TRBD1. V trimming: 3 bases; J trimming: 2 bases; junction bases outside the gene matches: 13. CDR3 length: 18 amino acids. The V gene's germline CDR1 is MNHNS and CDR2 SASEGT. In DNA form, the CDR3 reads TGTGCCAGCAGTGACCAAACACGCCGGACAGGCACCTACAATGAGCAGTTCTTC. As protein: CASSDQTRRTGTYNEQFF.

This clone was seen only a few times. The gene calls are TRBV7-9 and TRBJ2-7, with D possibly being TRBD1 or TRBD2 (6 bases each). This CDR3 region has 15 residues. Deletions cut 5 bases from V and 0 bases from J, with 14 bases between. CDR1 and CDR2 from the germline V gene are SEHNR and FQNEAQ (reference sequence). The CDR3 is CASSPGGRSSYEQYF. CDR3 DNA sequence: TGTGCCAGCAGCCCCGGGGGCAGGAGCTCCTACGAGCAGTACTTC. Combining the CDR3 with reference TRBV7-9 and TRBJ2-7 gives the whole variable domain DTGVSQNPRHKITKRGQNVTFRCDPISEHNRLYWYRQTLGQGPEFLTYFQNEAQLEKSRLLSDRFSAERPKGSFSTLEIQRTEQGDSAMYLCASSPGGRSSYEQYFGPGTRLTVT.

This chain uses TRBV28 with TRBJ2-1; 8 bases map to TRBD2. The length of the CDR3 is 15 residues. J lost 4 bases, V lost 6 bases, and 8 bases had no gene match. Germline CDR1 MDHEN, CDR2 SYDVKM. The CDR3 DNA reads TGTGCCAGCAGCCGTCTAGCGGGTCTTTACAATGAGCAGTTCTTC. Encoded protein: CASSRLAGLYNEQFF.

CDR3 sequence (DNA): TGTGCCAGCAGCAAAGAGGTACTAGCGGGAGCCCTACCTACGCAGTATTTT. It specifies CASSKEVLAGALPTQYF. This sequence joins TRBV21-1 and TRBJ2-3; TRBD2, the D gene given by the table, was not confirmed from the DNA. TRBV21-1 is annotated as a pseudogene. CDR3 length equals 17 residues.

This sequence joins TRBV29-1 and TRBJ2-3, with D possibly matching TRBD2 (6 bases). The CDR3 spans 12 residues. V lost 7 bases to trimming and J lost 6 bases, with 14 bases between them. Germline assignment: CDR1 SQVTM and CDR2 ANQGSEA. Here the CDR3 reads CSAGWGEDTQYF. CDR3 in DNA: TGCAGCGCCGGGTGGGGGGAGGATACGCAGTATTTT.

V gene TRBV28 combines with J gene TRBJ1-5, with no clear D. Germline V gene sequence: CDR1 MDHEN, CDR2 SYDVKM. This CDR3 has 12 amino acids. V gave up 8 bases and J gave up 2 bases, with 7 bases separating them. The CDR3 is CASHSGNQPQHF. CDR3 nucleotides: TGTGCCAGCCATTCTGGCAATCAGCCCCAGCATTTT.

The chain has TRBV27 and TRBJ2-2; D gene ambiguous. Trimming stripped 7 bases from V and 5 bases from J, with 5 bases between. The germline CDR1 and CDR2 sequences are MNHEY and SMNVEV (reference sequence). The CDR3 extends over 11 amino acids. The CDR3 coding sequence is TGTGCCAGCAAAAGAACCGGGGAGCTGTTTTTT. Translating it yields CASKRTGELFF.

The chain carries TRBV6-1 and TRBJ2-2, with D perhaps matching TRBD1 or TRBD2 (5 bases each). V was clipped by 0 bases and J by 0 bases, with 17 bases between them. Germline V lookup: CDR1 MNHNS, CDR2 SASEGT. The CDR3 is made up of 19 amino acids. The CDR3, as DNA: TGTGCCAGCAGTGAAGCAGTAAGGTTTGGGGGACCGAACACCGGGGAGCTGTTTTTT. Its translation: CASSEAVRFGGPNTGELFF.

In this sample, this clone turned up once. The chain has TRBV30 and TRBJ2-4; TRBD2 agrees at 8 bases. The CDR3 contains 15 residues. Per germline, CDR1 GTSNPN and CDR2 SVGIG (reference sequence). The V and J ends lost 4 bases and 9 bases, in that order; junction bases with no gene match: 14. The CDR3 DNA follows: TGTGCCTGGAACCCGGGACTAGTTGGAGGAAGCATTCAGTACTTC. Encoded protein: CAWNPGLVGGSIQYF.

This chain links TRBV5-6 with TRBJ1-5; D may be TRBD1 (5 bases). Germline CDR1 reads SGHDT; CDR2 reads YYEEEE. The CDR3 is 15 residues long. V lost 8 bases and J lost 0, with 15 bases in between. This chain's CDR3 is CARRGQEYSNQPQHF. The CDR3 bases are TGTGCCAGACGGGGCCAGGAGTATAGCAATCAGCCCCAGCATTTT.

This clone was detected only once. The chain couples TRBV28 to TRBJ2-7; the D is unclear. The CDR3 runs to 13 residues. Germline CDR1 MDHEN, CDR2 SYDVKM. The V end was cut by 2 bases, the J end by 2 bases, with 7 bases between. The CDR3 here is CASSLSRAYEQYF. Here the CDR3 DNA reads TGTGCCAGCAGTTTAAGCCGCGCCTACGAGCAGTACTTC.

The CDR3 DNA is TGTGCCAGCAGTGGACTAGCGGGGCAAGAGACCCAGTACTTC. Its translation is CASSGLAGQETQYF. This sequence joins TRBV6-6 and TRBJ2-5, with 12 bases that match TRBD2. The CDR3 consists of 14 residues. V was pared by 5 bases and J by 2 bases, with 0 bases of the junction left unmatched. Germline CDR1 reads MNHNY; CDR2 reads SVGAGI (reference sequence).

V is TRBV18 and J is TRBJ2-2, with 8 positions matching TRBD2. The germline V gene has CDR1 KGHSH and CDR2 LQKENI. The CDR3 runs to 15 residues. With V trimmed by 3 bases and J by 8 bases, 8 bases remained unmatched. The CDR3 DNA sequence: TGTGCCAGCTCACCCCCGGGACTAGGAGTAGGGGAGCTGTTTTTT. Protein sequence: CASSPPGLGVGELFF.